These 28 T cell receptor beta chains were all obtained from the same sample, sequenced in a study of blood T cell repertoires in COVID-19. Data came from immunoSEQ multiplex PCR; TCRdb stores just in-frame clones and leaves some out. The table includes more than 300,000 clones, almost 90% detected once. Sequencing was performed on peripheral blood. These receptors came from a woman in her thirties or forties with COVID-19, enrolled during active disease.

The CDR3 bases are TGTGCCAGCTCACTCGGACAGGGAGGGAACTATGGCTACACCTTC. Translation gives CASSLGQGGNYGYTF. The chain couples TRBV18 to TRBJ1-2, with TRBD1 matching over 8 bases. Unmatched junction bases numbered 6, after V lost 4 bases and J lost 2 bases. Germline assignment: CDR1 KGHSH and CDR2 LQKENI. This CDR3 region has 15 residues.

V usage is TRBV15 and J usage is TRBJ1-1; D remains ambiguous. The germline CDR1 and CDR2 sequences are LNHNV and YYDKDF (reference sequence). V lost 3 bases, J lost 6 bases, and 14 bases lay in between. The CDR3 runs to 14 residues. CDR3 amino acids: CATSRGAQFPEAFF. The CDR3 bases are TGTGCCACCAGCAGGGGAGCACAGTTCCCTGAAGCTTTCTTT.

J is TRBJ1-1 and V is TRBV13, with 7 bases that match TRBD1. Unmatched junction bases numbered 7, after V lost 5 bases and J lost 1 base. The CDR3 runs to 15 residues. Germline V gene lookup returns CDR1 PRHDT and CDR2 FYEKMQ (reference sequence). DNA for the CDR3: TGTGCCAGCAGCGCGACAGGGTTGGAGAACACTGAAGCTTTCTTT. Its translation is CASSATGLENTEAFF.

This chain uses TRBV27 with TRBJ2-4, with 11 nucleotides matching TRBD2. V lost 10 bases to trimming and J lost 8 bases; unmatched junction nucleotides: 13. This CDR3 comprises 15 residues. Per germline, CDR1 MNHEY and CDR2 SMNVEV (reference sequence). The CDR3 region is CAIPLSGRVSDIQYF. CDR3 coding DNA: TGTGCCATCCCTCTTAGCGGGAGGGTCTCTGACATTCAGTACTTC.

V gene TRBV27 combines with J gene TRBJ2-1; tentatively, D is TRBD1 (6 bases). V gave up 5 bases and J gave up 4 bases, with 21 bases separating them. CDR3 length: 17 amino acids. Germline V gene data show CDR1 as MNHEY and CDR2 as SMNVEV (reference sequence). The CDR3 coding sequence is TGTGCCAGCAGTCTCCTCCAGGGGTTTCCCTTGTACAATGAGCAGTTCTTC. Translated, it gives CASSLLQGFPLYNEQFF.

The chain has TRBV5-1 and TRBJ1-1, with TRBD1 matching over 7 bases. Germline V lookup: CDR1 SGHRS, CDR2 YFSETQ. This CDR3 has 12 amino acids. J was trimmed by 6 bases and V by 4 bases; bases with no gene match: 3. The CDR3 region is CASSTGDPEAFF. CDR3 DNA: TGCGCCAGCAGCACAGGGGACCCTGAAGCTTTCTTT.

The chain links TRBV10-3 to TRBJ2-7; D may be TRBD1 (6 bases). The CDR3 is 15 amino acids. V lost 3 bases to trimming and J lost 2 bases, with 14 bases between them. Germline CDR1 reads ENHRY; CDR2 reads SYGVKD. The CDR3 sequence is CAISDASQGTYEQYF. CDR3 DNA: TGTGCCATCAGTGACGCCAGTCAGGGGACCTACGAGCAGTACTTC.

The rearrangement uses TRBV11-2 and TRBJ2-1, with 9 positions matching TRBD2. The V gene end was trimmed by 9 bases and the J gene end by 4 bases; junction bases not matched to a gene: 10. Germline lookup yields CDR1 SGHAT and CDR2 FQNNGV. This CDR3 contains 15 residues. DNA of the CDR3: TGTGCCAGTCAGACGCTAGCGGGGCCTTACAATGAGCAGTTCTTC. This translates into CASQTLAGPYNEQFF.

The chain has TRBV9 and TRBJ2-2, with TRBD1 identical over 8 bases. Trimming took 4 bases from V and 2 from J; bases not matched to a gene: 4. The CDR3 consists of 15 residues. Germline V gene data show CDR1 as SGDLS and CDR2 as YYNGEE. As DNA, the CDR3 is TGTGCCAGCAGCTCAACAGGGGGAAACACCGGGGAGCTGTTTTTT. Protein: CASSSTGGNTGELFF.

Concerning this clone: The junction differs from germline at one of its ends, possibly a read error. The chain uses TRBV7-7 and TRBJ2-7; tentatively, D is TRBD2 (6 bases). The CDR3 has 12 residues. Germline lookup yields CDR1 SSHAT and CDR2 FNYEAQ (reference sequence). The CDR3 DNA follows: TGTGCTAGCACCGTATGGGGGGACGAGCAGTACTTC. It codes for CASTVWGDEQYF.

The chain uses TRBV2 and TRBJ1-1; no firm D call. V was clipped by 6 bases and J by 0 bases, with 14 bases between them. This CDR3 spans 15 amino acids. Germline loops: CDR1 SNHLY, CDR2 FYNNEI. CDR3 sequence (DNA): TGTGCCAGCAGCGATCCTCGCGTAATGAACACTGAAGCTTTCTTT. Its translation is CASSDPRVMNTEAFF.

The rearrangement uses TRBV4-3 and TRBJ1-2; the D is unclear. The CDR3 sequence is 16 residues long. CDR1 is LGHNA, CDR2 YSLEER, per germline. With 2 bases removed from V and 5 bases from J, the gap between germline ends came to 18 bases. CDR3 sequence: CASSQWRTQASYGYTF. The CDR3 nucleotides read TGCGCCAGCAGCCAATGGAGGACTCAAGCCTCGTATGGCTACACCTTC.

The rearrangement joins TRBV28 to TRBJ2-3, with TRBD2 matching 11 bases. Trimming took 5 bases from V and 2 from J; bases not matched to a gene: 9. From germline, CDR1 is MDHEN and CDR2 SYDVKM. This CDR3 has 17 amino acids. The CDR3 region is CASSPHPGLAVTDTQYF. The CDR3 DNA sequence: TGTGCCAGCAGTCCGCACCCGGGACTAGCGGTCACAGATACGCAGTATTTT.

This sequence joins TRBV5-5 and TRBJ2-7; a possible D gene is TRBD1 (6 bases). Per germline, CDR1 SGHKS and CDR2 YYEKEE (reference sequence). Trimming cost V 4 bases and J 3 bases, with 20 bases left between them. There are 16 residues in the CDR3. CDR3 sequence (DNA): TGTGCCAGCAGCCCCCTTCCGGGACAAACTCTCTACGAGCAGTACTTC. It specifies CASSPLPGQTLYEQYF.

The chain is built from TRBV14 and TRBJ1-1; 7 bases fit TRBD1. This CDR3 contains 14 residues. With 4 bases clipped from V and 0 bases from J, the junction kept 2 bases outside the gene matches. CDR1 and CDR2 (germline): SGHDN, FVKESK. CDR3 in DNA: TGTGCCAGCAGCCGGGACAGACTGAACACTGAAGCTTTCTTT. As protein: CASSRDRLNTEAFF.

This chain connects TRBV20-1 to TRBJ1-6; D is unclear. V lost 3 bases to trimming and J lost 6 bases, with 9 bases between them. This CDR3 region has 13 residues. Looked up from germline, CDR1 is DFQATT and CDR2 is SNEGSKA (reference sequence). The CDR3 DNA is TGCAGTGCTAGTACAGACCCTAATTCACCCCTCCACTTT. This codes for CSASTDPNSPLHF.

V and J are TRBV4-3 and TRBJ2-1; D might be TRBD1 (7 bases). CDR3 length: 19 amino acids. V was pared by 0 bases and J by 0 bases, with 18 bases between. Germline CDR1 LGHNA, CDR2 YSLEER. CDR3 nucleotide sequence: TGCGCCAGCAGCCAAGATTGGGCCAGGGGGGCCCACTCCTACAATGAGCAGTTCTTC. This gives the protein CASSQDWARGAHSYNEQFF.

This sequence joins TRBV6-2 or TRBV6-3 and TRBJ2-1, with D possibly matching TRBD2 (5 bases). Trimming removed 4 bases from V and 0 bases from J, with 13 bases in between. This CDR3 has 16 residues. Germline V gene lookup returns CDR1 MNHEY and CDR2 SVGEGT. The CDR3 protein is CASSLTLGNSYNEQFF. CDR3 bases: TGTGCCAGCAGTTTAACACTAGGGAACTCCTACAATGAGCAGTTCTTC.

The chain combines TRBV9 with TRBJ2-3; a weak D match, TRBD1 (5 bases). The CDR3 runs 16 residues. Looked up from germline, CDR1 is SGDLS and CDR2 is YYNGEE. The ends were cut back, 0 bases at V and 0 bases at J, with 11 bases in the middle. The CDR3 loop is CASSVGRVQSTDTQYF. CDR3 in DNA: TGTGCCAGCAGCGTAGGCAGGGTTCAGAGCACAGATACGCAGTATTTT. The full variable domain, completed using reference TRBV9 and TRBJ2-3, is DSGVTQTPKHLITATGQRVTLRCSPRSGDLSVYWYQQSLDQGLQFLIQYYNGEERAKGNILERFSAQQFPDLHSELNLSSLELGDSALYFCASSVGRVQSTDTQYFGPGTRLTVL.

This clone was detected only once. V usage is TRBV5-4 and J usage is TRBJ2-2; D is uncertain. Trimming removed 4 bases from V and 1 base from J, with 8 bases in between. Germline CDR1 SGHNT, CDR2 YYREEE (reference sequence). This CDR3 is built from 14 residues. The CDR3 coding sequence is TGTGCCAGCAGCCCGACTCAGAACACCGGGGAGCTGTTTTTT. Translating gives CASSPTQNTGELFF.

The chain is built from TRBV2 and TRBJ2-1; TRBD2 agrees at 7 bases. Germline values: CDR1 SNHLY, CDR2 FYNNEI. J was trimmed by 5 bases and V by 8 bases; bases with no gene match: 6. This CDR3 is built from 13 residues. CDR3 in amino acids: CASRGGRNNEQFF. For the CDR3, the DNA is TGTGCCAGCCGGGGAGGGAGGAACAATGAGCAGTTCTTC.

The rearrangement links TRBV19 to TRBJ2-2, with 10 bases fitting TRBD1. This CDR3 spans 16 amino acids. The germline gives CDR1 LNHDA, CDR2 SQIVND (reference sequence). Germline trimming cut 6 bases from V and 6 bases from J; bases unmatched to any gene: 10. The CDR3 is CASSRQGASAAGELFF. The CDR3 nucleotides are TGTGCCAGTAGCCGACAGGGGGCAAGTGCGGCCGGGGAGCTGTTTTTT.

The chain combines TRBV7-2 with TRBJ1-2, with D hard to call. With 3 bases removed from V and 3 bases from J, the gap between germline ends came to 11 bases. This CDR3 has 14 amino acids. Per germline, CDR1 SGHTA and CDR2 FQGNSA. The DNA for the CDR3 is TGTGCCAGCAGCTTGGCCGGGAGGTACTATGGCTACACCTTC. Protein sequence: CASSLAGRYYGYTF.

The V gene is TRBV11-2, the J gene TRBJ1-2; D not resolved. There are 15 residues in the CDR3. The V and J ends lost 0 bases and 7 bases respectively, with 15 bases between them. Looked up from germline, CDR1 is SGHAT and CDR2 is FQNNGV. Here the CDR3 reads CASSLDLVVSGGYTF. The CDR3 nucleotides read TGTGCCAGCAGCTTAGATTTGGTGGTTTCGGGTGGCTACACCTTC.

The rearrangement links TRBV3-1 (or the pseudogene TRBV3-2) to TRBJ1-2; 8 nucleotides agree with TRBD1. In germline, CDR1 is LGHDT, CDR2 YNNKEL (reference sequence). The trim removed 8 bases at V and 6 bases at J, leaving 8 bases unmatched. The CDR3 length is 13 residues. CDR3 DNA: TGTGCCAGCTCTCACAGGGGGACGGATGGCTACACCTTC. Translation: CASSHRGTDGYTF.

CDR3 nucleotides: TGTGCCAGCAGCCCCGGGAGCTCCTACGAGCAGTACTTC. It specifies CASSPGSSYEQYF. J is TRBJ2-7 and V is TRBV9; D is perhaps TRBD2 (6 bases). Germline V gene lookup returns CDR1 SGDLS and CDR2 YYNGEE. V lost 4 bases, J lost 0 bases, and 8 bases lay in between. This CDR3 has 13 residues.

J is TRBJ2-7 and V is TRBV11-1; no reliable D call. Between the trimmed V and J ends, which lost 1 base and 3 bases, there was a span of 10 bases. Germline V CDR1 and CDR2: SGHAT, FQDESV (reference sequence). The CDR3 has 14 amino acids. The CDR3 bases are TGTGCCAGCAGCTTAGGGAACGGGTACTACGAGCAGTACTTC. Protein: CASSLGNGYYEQYF.

The rearrangement joins TRBV27 to TRBJ2-1, with TRBD2 as a possible D gene (6 bases). V lost 5 bases and J lost 3, with 23 bases in between. Germline CDR1 is MNHEY and CDR2 is SMNVEV (reference sequence). The length of the CDR3 is 18 residues. This CDR3 reads CASSPRSLTGVVYNEQFF. The CDR3 nucleotides are TGTGCCAGCAGTCCTAGAAGCTTGACGGGAGTGGTCTACAATGAGCAGTTCTTC.